This T cell receptor beta chain was identified in a study of shared clonotypes between healthy human individuals. Generated by immunoSEQ multiplex PCR, the TCRdb table keeps only in-frame clones and is missing some. This sample yields 500,000 to 550,000 clones, of which roughly 95% are seen a single time; around 0.066% belongs to the top ten. The TCR was taken from a woman under 40 in good health. The sequencing input was naive CD4+ T cells sorted from blood. Documented subset: CD45RA+ positively selected.

The CDR3 bases are TGTGCCAGCAGTGGGGGACTAGCGCTTGAGACCCAGTACTTC. Amino acid sequence: CASSGGLALETQYF. J is TRBJ2-5 and V is TRBV28, with TRBD2 matching over 10 bases. V shed 5 bases and J 5 bases; nucleotides not matched to a gene: 5. The germline V gene has CDR1 MDHEN and CDR2 SYDVKM. The CDR3 has 14 residues. The entire variable domain, with the rest obtained from reference TRBV28 and TRBJ2-5, is as follows: DVKVTQSSRYLVKRTGEKVFLECVQDMDHENMFWYRQDPGLGLRLIYFSYDVKMKEKGDIPEGYSVSREKKERFSLILESASTNQTSMYLCASSGGLALETQYFGPGTRLLVL.